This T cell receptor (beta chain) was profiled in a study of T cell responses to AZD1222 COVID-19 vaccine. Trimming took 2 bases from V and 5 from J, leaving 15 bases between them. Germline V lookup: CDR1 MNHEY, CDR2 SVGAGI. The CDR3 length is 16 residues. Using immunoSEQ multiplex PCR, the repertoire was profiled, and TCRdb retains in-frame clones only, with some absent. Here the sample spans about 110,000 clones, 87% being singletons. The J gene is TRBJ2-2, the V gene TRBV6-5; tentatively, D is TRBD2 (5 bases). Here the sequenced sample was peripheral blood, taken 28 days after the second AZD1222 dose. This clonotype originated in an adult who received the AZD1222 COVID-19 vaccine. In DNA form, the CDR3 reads TGTGCCAGCAGTTACCGCAGGCAACGAGGGACCGGGGAGCTGTTTTTT. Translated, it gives CASSYRRQRGTGELFF.